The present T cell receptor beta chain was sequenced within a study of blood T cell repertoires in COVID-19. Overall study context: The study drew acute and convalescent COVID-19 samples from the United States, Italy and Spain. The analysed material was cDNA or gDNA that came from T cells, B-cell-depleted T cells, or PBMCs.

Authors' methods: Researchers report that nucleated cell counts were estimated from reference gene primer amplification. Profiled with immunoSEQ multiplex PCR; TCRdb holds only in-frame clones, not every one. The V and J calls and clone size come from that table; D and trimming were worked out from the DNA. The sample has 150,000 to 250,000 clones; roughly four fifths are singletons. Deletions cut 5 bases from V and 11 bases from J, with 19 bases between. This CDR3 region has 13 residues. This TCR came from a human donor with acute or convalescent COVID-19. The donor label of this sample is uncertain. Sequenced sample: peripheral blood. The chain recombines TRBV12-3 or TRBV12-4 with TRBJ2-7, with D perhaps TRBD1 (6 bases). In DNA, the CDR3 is TGTGCCAGCAGTCTTGACAGGCCGGTTGGAAAGTACTTC. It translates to CASSLDRPVGKYF.